Listed below are T cell receptor beta chains from one sample, sequenced in a study of regulatory T cells in long-lasting Graves disease. TCRdb itself ran the multiplex PCR reads through MiXCR, one entry per CDR3 protein. The sample lists a few hundred thousand distinct CDR3 sequences, 20% to 25% occurring once. Material: peripheral blood mononuclear cells (PBMCs), obtained when the disease was refractory, from a patient treated with antithyroid drugs. Source of these receptors: a woman between 40 and 50 years old with Graves disease. Each CDR3 is given with its conserved first and last residue. Each record gives: J gene, clone size, V gene, D gene, CDR3 protein, CDR3 DNA. The D gene is left open where the match is weak. Clone size appears in some rows only: once, few, many, or a class for an expanded clone.

j_gene: TRBJ2-2
abundance: many
v_gene: TRBV11-2
d_gene: -
CDR3aa: CASSFGVTGELFF
CDR3nt: TGTGCCAGCAGCTTTGGAGTTACCGGGGAGCTGTTTTTT

j_gene: TRBJ1-1
abundance: -
v_gene: TRBV19
d_gene: TRBD1
CDR3aa: CASRPQGIGEAFF
CDR3nt: TGTGCCAGTAGACCACAGGGGATTGGGGAAGCTTTCTTT

j_gene: TRBJ2-1
abundance: -
v_gene: TRBV2
d_gene: -
CDR3aa: CATYGTPGEQFF
CDR3nt: TGTGCCACCTATGGGACCCCCGGGGAGCAGTTCTTC

j_gene: TRBJ1-2
abundance: many
v_gene: TRBV28
d_gene: -
CDR3aa: CASSPDRLNYGYTF
CDR3nt: TGTGCCAGCAGTCCGGACAGACTAAACTATGGCTACACCTTC

j_gene: TRBJ2-2
abundance: many
v_gene: TRBV5-4
d_gene: -
CDR3aa: CATNLPNTGELFF
CDR3nt: TGTGCCACCAACCTACCGAACACCGGGGAGCTGTTTTTT

j_gene: TRBJ1-5
abundance: many
v_gene: TRBV28
d_gene: -
CDR3aa: CASSFMASNQPQHF
CDR3nt: TGTGCCAGCAGTTTCATGGCGTCCAATCAGCCCCAGCATTTT

j_gene: TRBJ2-7
abundance: -
v_gene: TRBV20-1
d_gene: TRBD1
CDR3aa: CSIGQGAYEQYF
CDR3nt: TGCAGTATCGGACAGGGGGCTTACGAGCAGTACTTC

j_gene: TRBJ2-7
abundance: -
v_gene: TRBV20-1
d_gene: TRBD2
CDR3aa: CSGTIAGVGYEQYF
CDR3nt: TGCAGTGGGACAATAGCGGGAGTAGGTTACGAGCAGTACTTC

j_gene: TRBJ2-4
abundance: few
v_gene: TRBV28
d_gene: TRBD1
CDR3aa: CASRPDGTGKNIQYF
CDR3nt: TGTGCCAGCAGACCGGACGGGACAGGGAAAAACATTCAGTACTTC

j_gene: TRBJ2-5
abundance: -
v_gene: TRBV9
d_gene: TRBD1
CDR3aa: CASSVVGQGGDQYF
CDR3nt: TGTGCCAGCAGCGTAGTTGGACAGGGGGGAGACCAGTACTTC

j_gene: TRBJ1-1
abundance: many
v_gene: TRBV6-1
d_gene: -
CDR3aa: CASSAPTGGWPNTEAFF
CDR3nt: TGTGCCAGCAGTGCGCCGACAGGCGGGTGGCCGAACACTGAAGCTTTCTTT

j_gene: TRBJ2-5
abundance: -
v_gene: TRBV7-2
d_gene: -
CDR3aa: CASSLAGGLWETQYF
CDR3nt: TGTGCCAGCAGCTTAGCGGGAGGTCTGTGGGAGACCCAGTACTTC

j_gene: TRBJ2-2
abundance: many
v_gene: TRBV28
d_gene: -
CDR3aa: CASSLTGATGELFF
CDR3nt: TGTGCCAGCAGTTTGACGGGAGCCACCGGGGAGCTGTTTTTT

j_gene: TRBJ1-1
abundance: many
v_gene: TRBV15
d_gene: -
CDR3aa: CATSRRGNTEAFF
CDR3nt: TGTGCCACCAGCAGACGGGGGAACACTGAAGCTTTCTTT

j_gene: TRBJ2-7
abundance: -
v_gene: TRBV9
d_gene: -
CDR3aa: CASSPGVAKGYEQYF
CDR3nt: TGTGCCAGCAGCCCTGGGGTCGCCAAGGGCTACGAGCAGTACTTC

j_gene: TRBJ2-7
abundance: few
v_gene: TRBV6-2/TRBV6-3
d_gene: TRBD1
CDR3aa: CASSWSGTGLAEQYF
CDR3nt: TGTGCCAGCAGTTGGTCCGGGACAGGGCTAGCCGAGCAGTACTTC

j_gene: TRBJ2-2
abundance: -
v_gene: TRBV7-7
d_gene: -
CDR3aa: CASSLESPDTGELFF
CDR3nt: TGTGCTAGCAGCTTAGAATCACCGGACACCGGGGAGCTGTTTTTT

j_gene: TRBJ2-1
abundance: once
v_gene: TRBV12-3/TRBV12-4
d_gene: -
CDR3aa: CASSRLSEQFF
CDR3nt: TGTGCCAGCAGTCGCCTTTCGGAGCAGTTCTTC

j_gene: TRBJ1-5
abundance: few
v_gene: TRBV25-1
d_gene: -
CDR3aa: CASRADSYQPQHF
CDR3nt: TGTGCCAGCAGAGCTGACAGTTATCAGCCCCAGCATTTT

j_gene: TRBJ2-5
abundance: -
v_gene: TRBV30
d_gene: -
CDR3aa: CAWSPQFGTQYF
CDR3nt: TGTGCCTGGAGTCCCCAATTTGGAACCCAGTACTTC

j_gene: TRBJ1-5
abundance: many
v_gene: TRBV28
d_gene: -
CDR3aa: CASRFWDYSNQPQHF
CDR3nt: TGTGCCAGCAGATTCTGGGACTATAGCAATCAGCCCCAGCATTTT

j_gene: TRBJ2-5
abundance: -
v_gene: TRBV11-2
d_gene: -
CDR3aa: CASSFHASRQTQYF
CDR3nt: TGTGCCAGCAGCTTTCATGCTAGCAGACAGACCCAGTACTTC

j_gene: TRBJ2-7
abundance: -
v_gene: TRBV20-1
d_gene: TRBD2
CDR3aa: CSARGLAEPYEQYF
CDR3nt: TGCAGTGCTAGGGGACTAGCGGAGCCCTACGAGCAGTACTTC

j_gene: TRBJ2-7
abundance: many
v_gene: TRBV11-2
d_gene: TRBD1
CDR3aa: CASSLRTGGAWEQYF
CDR3nt: TGTGCCAGCAGCCTTCGGACAGGGGGCGCCTGGGAGCAGTACTTC

j_gene: TRBJ1-4
abundance: -
v_gene: TRBV7-9
d_gene: -
CDR3aa: CASSSLYRDFGKLFF
CDR3nt: TGTGCCAGCAGCTCACTTTACAGGGACTTCGGAAAACTGTTTTTT

j_gene: TRBJ1-1
abundance: many
v_gene: TRBV10-3
d_gene: -
CDR3aa: CAISERVSTEAFF
CDR3nt: TGTGCCATCAGTGAACGGGTCTCCACTGAAGCTTTCTTT

j_gene: TRBJ1-4
abundance: -
v_gene: TRBV12-3/TRBV12-4
d_gene: TRBD1
CDR3aa: CASSPGQGNGKLFF
CDR3nt: TGTGCCAGCAGTCCAGGACAGGGGAATGGAAAACTGTTTTTT

j_gene: TRBJ1-4
abundance: once
v_gene: TRBV19
d_gene: -
CDR3aa: CASSIWQGNEKLFF
CDR3nt: TGTGCCAGTAGTATATGGCAGGGGAATGAAAAACTGTTTTTT

j_gene: TRBJ2-7
abundance: -
v_gene: TRBV5-1
d_gene: TRBD2
CDR3aa: CASSLGREGLDEQYF
CDR3nt: TGCGCCAGCAGCTTGGGTCGGGAGGGCCTCGACGAGCAGTACTTC

j_gene: TRBJ2-7
abundance: -
v_gene: TRBV10-1
d_gene: -
CDR3aa: CASSESKDKQYF
CDR3nt: TGCGCCAGCAGTGAGTCGAAGGATAAGCAGTACTTC

j_gene: TRBJ2-2
abundance: many
v_gene: TRBV28
d_gene: -
CDR3aa: CASSFLYKFTGELFF
CDR3nt: TGTGCCAGCAGTTTTCTGTACAAATTTACCGGGGAGCTGTTTTTT

j_gene: TRBJ2-1
abundance: -
v_gene: TRBV5-1
d_gene: TRBD2
CDR3aa: CASSLVASGSNEQFF
CDR3nt: TGCGCCAGCAGCTTGGTGGCTAGCGGGAGCAATGAGCAGTTCTTC

j_gene: TRBJ1-5
abundance: many
v_gene: TRBV28
d_gene: -
CDR3aa: CASSLKGGSNQPQHF
CDR3nt: TGTGCCAGCAGTTTAAAGGGGGGGAGCAATCAGCCCCAGCATTTT

j_gene: TRBJ2-1
abundance: few
v_gene: TRBV11-2
d_gene: TRBD2
CDR3aa: CASSPGLAEYNEQFF
CDR3nt: TGTGCCAGCAGCCCGGGACTAGCGGAGTACAATGAGCAGTTCTTC

j_gene: TRBJ1-5
abundance: many
v_gene: TRBV28
d_gene: -
CDR3aa: CASSLRSPAPRSQPQHF
CDR3nt: TGTGCCAGCAGTTTAAGGTCTCCAGCACCACGGAGTCAGCCCCAGCATTTT

j_gene: TRBJ1-1
abundance: -
v_gene: TRBV9
d_gene: TRBD1
CDR3aa: CASRSGGLSTEAFF
CDR3nt: TGTGCCAGCAGGTCAGGGGGGTTGAGCACTGAAGCTTTCTTT

j_gene: TRBJ2-2
abundance: few
v_gene: TRBV15
d_gene: TRBD2
CDR3aa: CATSRVGTSRTGELFF
CDR3nt: TGTGCCACCAGCAGAGTAGGGACTAGCAGGACCGGGGAGCTGTTTTTT

j_gene: TRBJ1-4
abundance: many
v_gene: TRBV27
d_gene: -
CDR3aa: CASSLGQKLFF
CDR3nt: TGTGCCAGCAGTTTAGGACAAAAACTGTTTTTT

j_gene: TRBJ2-7
abundance: many
v_gene: TRBV15
d_gene: -
CDR3aa: CATSRDRAFQDEQYF
CDR3nt: TGTGCCACCAGCAGAGATAGGGCCTTCCAGGACGAGCAGTACTTC

j_gene: TRBJ2-7
abundance: many
v_gene: TRBV11-2
d_gene: -
CDR3aa: CASSFPDKAYEQYF
CDR3nt: TGTGCCAGCAGCTTTCCGGACAAGGCCTACGAGCAGTACTTC

j_gene: TRBJ1-1
abundance: many
v_gene: TRBV6-5
d_gene: -
CDR3aa: CASSYVGQRTEAFF
CDR3nt: TGTGCCAGCAGTTACGTGGGACAACGAACTGAAGCTTTCTTT

j_gene: TRBJ2-2
abundance: -
v_gene: TRBV9
d_gene: -
CDR3aa: CASSAAGTPKVFGELFF
CDR3nt: TGTGCCAGCAGCGCAGCCGGGACCCCAAAAGTTTTCGGGGAGCTGTTTTTT

j_gene: TRBJ2-1
abundance: few
v_gene: TRBV13
d_gene: TRBD2
CDR3aa: CASSPRAGGPYNEQFF
CDR3nt: TGTGCCAGCAGCCCCCGAGCGGGAGGACCTTACAATGAGCAGTTCTTC

j_gene: TRBJ1-3
abundance: few
v_gene: TRBV5-1
d_gene: TRBD1
CDR3aa: CASSARQGSSGNTIYF
CDR3nt: TGCGCCAGCAGCGCGCGACAGGGCAGCTCTGGAAACACCATATATTTT

j_gene: TRBJ1-5
abundance: few
v_gene: TRBV20-1
d_gene: TRBD1
CDR3aa: CSADRGSQPQHF
CDR3nt: TGCAGTGCAGACAGGGGTTCTCAGCCCCAGCATTTT

j_gene: TRBJ2-7
abundance: many
v_gene: TRBV28
d_gene: TRBD1
CDR3aa: CASSPDRVGEQYF
CDR3nt: TGTGCCAGCAGTCCGGACAGGGTCGGTGAGCAGTACTTC

j_gene: TRBJ2-7
abundance: few
v_gene: TRBV2
d_gene: TRBD2
CDR3aa: CASRPRGGVYEQYF
CDR3nt: TGTGCCAGCAGGCCCCGGGGGGGGGTATACGAGCAGTACTTC

j_gene: TRBJ2-7
abundance: many
v_gene: TRBV28
d_gene: -
CDR3aa: CASSGLPPAQYF
CDR3nt: TGTGCCAGCAGTGGATTGCCTCCGGCGCAGTACTTC

j_gene: TRBJ2-2
abundance: -
v_gene: TRBV19
d_gene: TRBD2
CDR3aa: CASRSGTSVDTGELFF
CDR3nt: TGTGCCAGCCGGTCCGGGACTAGCGTCGACACCGGGGAGCTGTTTTTT

j_gene: TRBJ2-2
abundance: -
v_gene: TRBV11-2
d_gene: TRBD2
CDR3aa: CASNRGLAATNTGELFF
CDR3nt: TGTGCCAGCAACCGAGGACTAGCGGCAACTAACACCGGGGAGCTGTTTTTT

j_gene: TRBJ1-1
abundance: few
v_gene: TRBV18
d_gene: -
CDR3aa: CASSPLRDTEAFF
CDR3nt: TGTGCCAGCTCACCACTAAGGGACACTGAAGCTTTCTTT

j_gene: TRBJ1-1
abundance: -
v_gene: TRBV20-1
d_gene: TRBD1
CDR3aa: CSASRGQGDFGGAFF
CDR3nt: TGCAGTGCTAGTCGCGGACAGGGGGATTTTGGTGGAGCTTTCTTT

j_gene: TRBJ2-3
abundance: -
v_gene: TRBV6-2/TRBV6-3
d_gene: -
CDR3aa: CASSPGTVFTDTQYF
CDR3nt: TGTGCCAGCAGCCCCGGGACTGTCTTCACAGATACGCAGTATTTT

j_gene: TRBJ2-2
abundance: many
v_gene: TRBV5-1
d_gene: TRBD1
CDR3aa: CASSRDRGEYTGELFF
CDR3nt: TGCGCCAGCAGCAGGGACAGGGGCGAATACACCGGGGAGCTGTTTTTT

j_gene: TRBJ1-1
abundance: -
v_gene: TRBV14
d_gene: -
CDR3aa: CASSQDTNTEAFF
CDR3nt: TGTGCCAGCAGCCAGGACACAAACACTGAAGCTTTCTTT